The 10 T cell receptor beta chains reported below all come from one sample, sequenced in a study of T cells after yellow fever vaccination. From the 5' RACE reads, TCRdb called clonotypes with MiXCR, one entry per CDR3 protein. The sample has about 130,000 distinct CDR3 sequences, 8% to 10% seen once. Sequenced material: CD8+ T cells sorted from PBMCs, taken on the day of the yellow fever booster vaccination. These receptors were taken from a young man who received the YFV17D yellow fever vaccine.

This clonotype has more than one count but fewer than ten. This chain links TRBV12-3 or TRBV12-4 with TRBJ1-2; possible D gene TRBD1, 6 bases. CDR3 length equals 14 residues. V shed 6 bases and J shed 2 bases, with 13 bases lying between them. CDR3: CASSPTGSNYGYTF. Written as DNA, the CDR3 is TGTGCCAGCAGCCCAACAGGGTCCAACTATGGCTACACCTTC.

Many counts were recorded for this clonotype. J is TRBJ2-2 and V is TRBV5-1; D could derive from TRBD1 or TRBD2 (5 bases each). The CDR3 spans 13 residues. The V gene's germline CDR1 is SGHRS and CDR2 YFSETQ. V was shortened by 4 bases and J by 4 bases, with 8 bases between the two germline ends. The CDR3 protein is CASSPRGTGELFF. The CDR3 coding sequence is TGCGCCAGCAGCCCGAGGGGCACCGGGGAGCTGTTTTTT.

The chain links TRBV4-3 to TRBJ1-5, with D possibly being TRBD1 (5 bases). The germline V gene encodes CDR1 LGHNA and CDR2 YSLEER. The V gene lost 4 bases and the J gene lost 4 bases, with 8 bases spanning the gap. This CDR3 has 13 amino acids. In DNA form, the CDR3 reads TGCGCCAGCAGCCGGGACTTTAATCAGCCCCAGCATTTT. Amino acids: CASSRDFNQPQHF.

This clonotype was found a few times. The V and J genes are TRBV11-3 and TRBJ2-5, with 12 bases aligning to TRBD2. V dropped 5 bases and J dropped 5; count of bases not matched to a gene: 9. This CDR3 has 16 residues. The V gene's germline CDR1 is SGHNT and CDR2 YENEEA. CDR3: CASSARLAGDAETQYF. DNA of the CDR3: TGTGCCAGCAGCGCTAGACTAGCGGGGGACGCGGAGACCCAGTACTTC. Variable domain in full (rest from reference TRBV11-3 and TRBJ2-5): EAGVVQSPRYKIIEKKQPVAFWCNPISGHNTLYWYLQNLGQGPELLIRYENEEAVDDSQLPKDRFSAERLKGVDSTLKIQPAELGDSAVYLCASSARLAGDAETQYFGPGTRLLVL.

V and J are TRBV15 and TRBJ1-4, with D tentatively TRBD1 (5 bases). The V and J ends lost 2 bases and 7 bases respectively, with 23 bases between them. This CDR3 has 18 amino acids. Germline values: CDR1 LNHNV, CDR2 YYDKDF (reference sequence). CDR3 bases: TGTGCCACCAGCAGAAAACCCCAGGCAGGGAGGATTATTGAAAAACTGTTTTTT. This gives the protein CATSRKPQAGRIIEKLFF.

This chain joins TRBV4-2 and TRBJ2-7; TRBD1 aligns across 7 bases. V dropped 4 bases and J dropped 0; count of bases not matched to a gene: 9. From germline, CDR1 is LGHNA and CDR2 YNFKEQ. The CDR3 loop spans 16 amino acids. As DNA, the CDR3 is TGTGCCAGCAGCCCAGAGGTAGGGGGCCGCTCCTACGAGCAGTACTTC. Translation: CASSPEVGGRSYEQYF.

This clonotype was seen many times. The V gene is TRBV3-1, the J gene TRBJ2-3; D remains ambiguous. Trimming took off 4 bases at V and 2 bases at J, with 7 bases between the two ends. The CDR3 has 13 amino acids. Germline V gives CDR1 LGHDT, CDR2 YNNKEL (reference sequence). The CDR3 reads CASSPELTDTQYF. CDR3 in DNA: TGTGCCAGCAGCCCCGAACTCACAGATACGCAGTATTTT.

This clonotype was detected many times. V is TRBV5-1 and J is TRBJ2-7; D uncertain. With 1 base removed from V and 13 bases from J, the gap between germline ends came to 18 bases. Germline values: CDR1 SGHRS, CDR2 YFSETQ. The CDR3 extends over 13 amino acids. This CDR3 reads CASSLTSFAKVYF. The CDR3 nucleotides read TGCGCCAGCAGCTTGACGTCCTTCGCTAAGGTTTACTTC.

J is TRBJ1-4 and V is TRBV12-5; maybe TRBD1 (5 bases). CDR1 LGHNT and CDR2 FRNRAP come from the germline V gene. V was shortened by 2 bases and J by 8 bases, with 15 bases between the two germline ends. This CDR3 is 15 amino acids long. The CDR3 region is CASGLRRGWREKLFF. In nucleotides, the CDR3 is TGTGCTAGTGGTTTGAGGAGGGGTTGGCGCGAAAAACTGTTTTTT.

The CDR3 reads CSAIFHEQFF. Written as DNA, the CDR3 is TGCAGTGCTATTTTCCATGAGCAGTTCTTC. The V call is TRBV20-1, the J call TRBJ2-1, with D unclear. V lost 4 bases and J 8 bases, leaving 6 bases between the germline ends. Germline assignment: CDR1 DFQATT and CDR2 SNEGSKA (reference sequence). This CDR3 is 10 amino acids long.